The text below deals with one TCR beta chain. This CDR3 has 16 amino acids. J lost 5 bases, V lost 9 bases, and 14 bases had no gene match. Germline CDR1 is SGDLS and CDR2 is YYNGEE. This record comes from a study of T cells in Graves' hyperthyroidism and ophthalmopathy. Amplification of TCR beta CDR3 regions was performed using RNA transcripts as template. A set of HTBI primers served as the primers for a first-round RT-PCR of the TCR CDR3. TCRdb itself ran the multiplex PCR reads through MiXCR, one entry per CDR3 protein. The sample carries about 840,000 distinct CDR3 sequences, over 35% recorded once. With a duration under 2 months, the hyperthyroidism was newly diagnosed in patients aged 18 to 65. Not enrolled were patients with uncontrolled infection, other autoimmune disease, pregnancy or lactation.

The V call is TRBV9, the J call TRBJ2-5; 12 nucleotides agree with TRBD2. The TCR comes from a man aged 18-30 years with Graves' hyperthyroidism. Sequencing was done on a sample of blood. CDR3 amino acids: CANRGTNGTSGETQYF. The CDR3 DNA sequence: TGTGCCAACAGGGGGACTAACGGGACTAGCGGGGAGACCCAGTACTTC.